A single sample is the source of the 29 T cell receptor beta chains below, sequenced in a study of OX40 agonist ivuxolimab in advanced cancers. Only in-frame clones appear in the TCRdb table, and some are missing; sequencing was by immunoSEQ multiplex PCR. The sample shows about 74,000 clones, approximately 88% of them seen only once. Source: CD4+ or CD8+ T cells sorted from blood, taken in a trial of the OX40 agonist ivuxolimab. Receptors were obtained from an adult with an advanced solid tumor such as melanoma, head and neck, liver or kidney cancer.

The CDR3 sequence: CASSKQGGTEAFF. CDR3 nucleotide sequence: TGTGCCAGCAGTAAGCAAGGCGGCACTGAAGCTTTCTTT. This chain uses TRBV27 with TRBJ1-1, with unresolved D. The V and J ends lost 5 bases and 4 bases respectively, with 11 bases between them. This CDR3 is 13 amino acids long. Germline lookup yields CDR1 MNHEY and CDR2 SMNVEV (reference sequence).

The CDR3 here is CATRPVSYNEQFF. The CDR3 coding sequence is TGTGCCACCCGACCGGTCTCCTACAATGAGCAGTTCTTC. This rearrangement joins TRBV6-5 to TRBJ2-1, with D uncertain. The germline V gene encodes CDR1 MNHEY and CDR2 SVGAGI. V was shortened by 10 bases and J by 0 bases, with 10 bases between the two germline ends. The CDR3 totals 13 residues.

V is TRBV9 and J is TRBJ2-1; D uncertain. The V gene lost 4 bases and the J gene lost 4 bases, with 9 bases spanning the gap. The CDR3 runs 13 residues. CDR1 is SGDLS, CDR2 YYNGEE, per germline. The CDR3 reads CASSSPEYNEQFF. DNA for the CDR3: TGTGCCAGCAGCTCTCCAGAATACAATGAGCAGTTCTTC.

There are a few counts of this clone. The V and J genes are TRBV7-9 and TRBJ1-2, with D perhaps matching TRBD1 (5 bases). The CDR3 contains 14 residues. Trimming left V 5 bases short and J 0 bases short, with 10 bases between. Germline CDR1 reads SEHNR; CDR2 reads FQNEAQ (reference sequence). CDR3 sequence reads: CASSRDLPNYGYTF. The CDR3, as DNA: TGTGCCAGCAGCAGGGACCTCCCTAACTATGGCTACACCTTC.

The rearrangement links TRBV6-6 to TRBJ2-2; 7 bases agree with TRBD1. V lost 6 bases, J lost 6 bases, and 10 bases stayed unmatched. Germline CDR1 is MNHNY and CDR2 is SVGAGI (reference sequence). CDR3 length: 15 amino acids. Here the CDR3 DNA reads TGTGCCAGCAGCCTCACAGGGGTGAGCGCCGGGGAGCTGTTTTTT. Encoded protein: CASSLTGVSAGELFF.

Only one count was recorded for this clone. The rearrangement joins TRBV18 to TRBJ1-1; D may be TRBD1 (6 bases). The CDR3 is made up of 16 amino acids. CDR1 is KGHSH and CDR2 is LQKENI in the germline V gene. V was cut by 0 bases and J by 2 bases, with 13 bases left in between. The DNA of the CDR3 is TGTGCCAGCTCACCACCTTCCAGGGGATTTAACACTGAAGCTTTCTTT. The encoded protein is CASSPPSRGFNTEAFF.

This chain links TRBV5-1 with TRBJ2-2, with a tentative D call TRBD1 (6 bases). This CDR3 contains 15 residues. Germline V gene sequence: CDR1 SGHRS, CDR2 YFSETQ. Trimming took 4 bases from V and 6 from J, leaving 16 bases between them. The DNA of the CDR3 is TGCGCCAGCAGCCCCGGAGCAGGGGAAGCCGGGGAGCTGTTTTTT. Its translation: CASSPGAGEAGELFF.

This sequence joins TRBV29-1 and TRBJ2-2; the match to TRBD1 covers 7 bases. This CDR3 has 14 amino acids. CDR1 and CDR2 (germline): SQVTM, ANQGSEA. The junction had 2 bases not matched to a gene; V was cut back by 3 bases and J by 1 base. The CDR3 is CSVDAGGNTGELFF. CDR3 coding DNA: TGCAGCGTTGATGCAGGGGGGAACACCGGGGAGCTGTTTTTT.

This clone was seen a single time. CDR3 in amino acids: CASSQKGLDYGYTF. The CDR3 DNA follows: TGTGCCAGCAGTCAAAAGGGGCTAGACTATGGCTACACCTTC. The chain combines TRBV6-1 with TRBJ1-2; a possible D gene is TRBD1 (5 bases). In germline, CDR1 is MNHNS, CDR2 SASEGT. This CDR3 comprises 14 residues. V lost 5 bases and J lost 3, with 13 bases in between.

DNA for the CDR3: TGTGCCAGCAGCCAAGAGGCGGGGGAATCAGATACGCAGTATTTT. It is translated as CASSQEAGESDTQYF. V and J are TRBV4-2 and TRBJ2-3; TRBD2 matches 7 bases. The V gene's germline CDR1 is LGHNA and CDR2 YNFKEQ. The trim removed 0 bases at V and 4 bases at J, leaving 4 bases unmatched. The CDR3 extends over 15 amino acids.

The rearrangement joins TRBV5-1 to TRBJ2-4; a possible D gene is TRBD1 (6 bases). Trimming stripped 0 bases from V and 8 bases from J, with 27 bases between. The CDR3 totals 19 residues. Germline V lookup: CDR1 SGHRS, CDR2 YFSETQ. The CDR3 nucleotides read TGCGCCAGCAGCTTGGCCCTACAGGGTTCGGGGTACGGGATTGACATTCAGTACTTC. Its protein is CASSLALQGSGYGIDIQYF.

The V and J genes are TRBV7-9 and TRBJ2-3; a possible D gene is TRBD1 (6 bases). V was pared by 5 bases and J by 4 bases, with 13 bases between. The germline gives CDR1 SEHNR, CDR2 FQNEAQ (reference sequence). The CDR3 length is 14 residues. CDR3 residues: CASSPGQFPDTQYF. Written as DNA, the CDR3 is TGTGCCAGCAGCCCGGGACAATTCCCAGATACGCAGTATTTT.

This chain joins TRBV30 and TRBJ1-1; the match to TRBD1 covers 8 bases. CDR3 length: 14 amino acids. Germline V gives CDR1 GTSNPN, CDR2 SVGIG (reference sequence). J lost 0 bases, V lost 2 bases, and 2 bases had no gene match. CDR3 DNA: TGTGCCTGGAGTTCGGGACAGGTGAACACTGAAGCTTTCTTT. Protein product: CAWSSGQVNTEAFF.

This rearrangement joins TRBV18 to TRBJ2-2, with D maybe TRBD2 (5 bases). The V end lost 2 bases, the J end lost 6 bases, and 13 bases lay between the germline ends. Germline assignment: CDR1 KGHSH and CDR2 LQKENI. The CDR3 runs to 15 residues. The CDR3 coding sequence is TGTGCCAGCTCACCAATCGGGGATTCACCCGGGGAGCTGTTTTTT. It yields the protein CASSPIGDSPGELFF.

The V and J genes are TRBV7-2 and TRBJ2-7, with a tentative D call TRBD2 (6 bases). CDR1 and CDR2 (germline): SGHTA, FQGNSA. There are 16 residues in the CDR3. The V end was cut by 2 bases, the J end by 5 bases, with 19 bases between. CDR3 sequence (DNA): TGTGCCAGCAGCTTATCCCAGGGACTCAAAATCAACGAGCAGTACTTC. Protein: CASSLSQGLKINEQYF.

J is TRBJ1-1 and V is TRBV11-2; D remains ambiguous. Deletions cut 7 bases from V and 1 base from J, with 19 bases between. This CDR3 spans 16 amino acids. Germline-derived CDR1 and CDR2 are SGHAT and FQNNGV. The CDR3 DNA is TGTGCCAGCACGGACGGACGAGCAGGTGAGAACACTGAAGCTTTCTTT. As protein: CASTDGRAGENTEAFF.

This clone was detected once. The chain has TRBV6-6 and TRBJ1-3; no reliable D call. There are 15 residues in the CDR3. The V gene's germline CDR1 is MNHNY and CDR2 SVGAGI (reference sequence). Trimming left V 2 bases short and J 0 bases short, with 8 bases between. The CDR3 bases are TGTGCCAGCAGTTACGGGCAGTACTCTGGAAACACCATATATTTT. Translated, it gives CASSYGQYSGNTIYF.

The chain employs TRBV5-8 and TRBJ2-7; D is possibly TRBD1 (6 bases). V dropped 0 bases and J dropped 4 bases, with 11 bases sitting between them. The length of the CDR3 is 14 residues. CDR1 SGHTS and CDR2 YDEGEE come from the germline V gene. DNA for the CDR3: TGTGCCAGCAGCTTGGGGGACAAGGTTTACGAGCAGTACTTC. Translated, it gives CASSLGDKVYEQYF.

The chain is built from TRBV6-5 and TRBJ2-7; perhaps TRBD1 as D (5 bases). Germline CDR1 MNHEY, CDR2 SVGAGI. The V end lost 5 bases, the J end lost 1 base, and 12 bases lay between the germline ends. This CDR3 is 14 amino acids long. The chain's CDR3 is CASSRFTGSYEQYF. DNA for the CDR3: TGTGCCAGCAGTCGTTTCACAGGATCCTACGAGCAGTACTTC.

The CDR3 coding sequence is TGTGCCAGCTCACCTGATGTTCCAGGGCCCTACGAGCAGTACTTC. Translation gives CASSPDVPGPYEQYF. V is TRBV18 and J is TRBJ2-7, with a tentative D call TRBD1 (5 bases). Trimming left V 3 bases short and J 2 bases short, with 14 bases between. The CDR3 length is 15 residues. The germline V gene encodes CDR1 KGHSH and CDR2 LQKENI.

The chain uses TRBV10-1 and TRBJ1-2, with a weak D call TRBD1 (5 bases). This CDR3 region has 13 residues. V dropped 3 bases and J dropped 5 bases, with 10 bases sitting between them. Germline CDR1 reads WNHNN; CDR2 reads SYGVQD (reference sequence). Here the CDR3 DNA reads TGCGCCAGCAGTGATCGACAGAATTATGGCTACACCTTC. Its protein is CASSDRQNYGYTF.

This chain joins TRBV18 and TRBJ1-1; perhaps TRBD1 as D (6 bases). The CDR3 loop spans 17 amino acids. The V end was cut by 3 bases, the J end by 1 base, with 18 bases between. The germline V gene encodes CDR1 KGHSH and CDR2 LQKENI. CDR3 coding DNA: TGTGCCAGCTCACCGATTCCTAGTGGGACAACGAACACTGAAGCTTTCTTT. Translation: CASSPIPSGTTNTEAFF.

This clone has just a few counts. The chain's CDR3 is CSVVRAGGGIQYF. CDR3 coding DNA: TGCAGCGTTGTACGGGCGGGGGGCGGCATTCAGTACTTC. The V and J genes are TRBV29-1 and TRBJ2-4; the match to TRBD2 covers 8 bases. The CDR3 extends over 13 amino acids. V dropped 4 bases and J dropped 9; count of bases not matched to a gene: 8. CDR1 and CDR2 (germline): SQVTM, ANQGSEA.

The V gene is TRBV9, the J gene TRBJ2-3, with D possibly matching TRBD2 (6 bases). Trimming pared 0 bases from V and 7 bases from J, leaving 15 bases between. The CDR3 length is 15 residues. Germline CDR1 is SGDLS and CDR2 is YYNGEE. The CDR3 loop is CASSVAIGLTNTQYF. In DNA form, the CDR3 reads TGTGCCAGCAGCGTAGCTATAGGACTAACGAATACGCAGTATTTT.

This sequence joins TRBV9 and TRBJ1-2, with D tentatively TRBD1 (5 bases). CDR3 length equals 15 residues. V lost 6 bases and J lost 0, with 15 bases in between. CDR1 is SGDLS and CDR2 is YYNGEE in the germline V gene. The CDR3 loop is CASTPGGDANYGYTF. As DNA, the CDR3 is TGTGCCAGCACCCCCGGGGGGGACGCTAACTATGGCTACACCTTC.

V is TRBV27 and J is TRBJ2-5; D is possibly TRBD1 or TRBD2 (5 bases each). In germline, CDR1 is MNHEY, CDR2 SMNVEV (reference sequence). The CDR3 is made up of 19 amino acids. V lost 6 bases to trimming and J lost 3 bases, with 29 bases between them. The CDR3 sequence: CASRAFFSSYRGREETQYF. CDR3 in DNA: TGTGCCAGCAGGGCCTTTTTTTCCTCATACCGGGGCCGAGAAGAGACCCAGTACTTC.

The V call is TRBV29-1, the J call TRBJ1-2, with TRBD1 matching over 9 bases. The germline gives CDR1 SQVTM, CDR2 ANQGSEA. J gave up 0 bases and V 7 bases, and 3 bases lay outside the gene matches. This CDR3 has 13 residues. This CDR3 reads CSAGTGPNYGYTF. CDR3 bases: TGCAGCGCGGGGACAGGGCCTAACTATGGCTACACCTTC.

The CDR3 DNA is TGTGCCAGCAGCACTCCGGGAATTTGGGTTCAGTACTTC. Translation: CASSTPGIWVQYF. V is TRBV5-6 and J is TRBJ2-4; D might be TRBD2 (5 bases). This CDR3 is 13 amino acids long. V lost 4 bases to trimming and J lost 11 bases, with 16 bases between them. The germline gives CDR1 SGHDT, CDR2 YYEEEE.

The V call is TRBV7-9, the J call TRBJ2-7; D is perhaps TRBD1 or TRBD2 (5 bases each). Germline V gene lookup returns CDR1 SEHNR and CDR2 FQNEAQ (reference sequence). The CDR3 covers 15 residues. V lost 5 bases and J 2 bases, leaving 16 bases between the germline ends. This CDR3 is CASSPSGSLAYEQYF. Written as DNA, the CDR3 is TGTGCCAGCAGCCCCTCAGGGAGTTTGGCCTACGAGCAGTACTTC.